The clone carrying this TCR beta chain was counted a few times. Its antigen remains unidentified. TCRdb re-called the 5' RACE reads with MiXCR, one entry per CDR3 protein. Of over 550,000 distinct CDR3 sequences in the sample, just over 7% were seen once. Donors were all healthy Caucasians. This sample stems from a study of identical twins. Study-level points and caveats: In beta out-of-frame sequences, the excess sharing between twins was weaker. Abundant beta clonotypes from cord blood had fewer insertions, unlike memory repertoires, which showed none. Researchers reported excess low generation probability among twin-shared out-of-frame alpha sequences.

Trimming pared 9 bases from V and 4 bases from J, leaving 18 bases between. From germline, CDR1 is SEHNR and CDR2 FQNEAQ (reference sequence). This CDR3 is 14 amino acids long. The sample was also reused in another study, on yellow fever vaccine responses in identical twins.

The V and J genes are TRBV7-9 and TRBJ2-5, with TRBD2 as a possible D gene (6 bases). The source of this sequence is a young woman in good health. The specimen sequenced was PBMCs. CDR3 DNA: TGTGCCAGTACGGGGGACCTCGGGAGAGAGACCCAGTACTTC. This sequence encodes CASTGDLGRETQYF.